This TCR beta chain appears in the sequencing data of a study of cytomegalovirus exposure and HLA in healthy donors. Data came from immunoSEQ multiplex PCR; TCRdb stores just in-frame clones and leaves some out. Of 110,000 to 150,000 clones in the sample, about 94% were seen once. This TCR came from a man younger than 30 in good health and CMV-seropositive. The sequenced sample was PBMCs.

The CDR3 loop is CASSLGPREWDTQYF. CDR3 coding DNA: TGTGCCAGCAGCTTAGGGCCGCGGGAGTGGGATACGCAGTATTTT. The chain carries TRBV11-2 and TRBJ2-3; 7 bases map to TRBD2. Germline CDR1 SGHAT, CDR2 FQNNGV. Losses at the gene ends were 1 base for V and 6 bases for J; bases not matched to a gene: 7. The CDR3 loop spans 15 amino acids.